This T cell receptor (beta chain) comes out of a study of cytomegalovirus exposure and HLA in healthy donors. The donors formed part of the roughly 120-subject validation cohort, distinct from the roughly 730-subject first cohort. In germline, CDR1 is MDHEN, CDR2 SYDVKM. The germline V and J ends were trimmed by 4 bases and 7 bases, with 13 bases remaining between them. This CDR3 contains 13 residues. Assay: immunoSEQ multiplex PCR; the TCRdb copy retains only in-frame clones and omits some. The sample consists of roughly 330,000 clones, 87% of them appearing once. Turning to this clone: The antigen is not known.

Study results and caveats: Researchers counted roughly 150 TCR beta chains as cytomegalovirus-associated. The classifier reportedly diagnosed cytomegalovirus status with high specificity and sensitivity.

The receptor was isolated from a woman aged 25 to 39 in good health and CMV-seropositive. The V call is TRBV28, the J call TRBJ2-5, with TRBD1 as a possible D gene (5 bases). The sequencing input was PBMCs. The CDR3 sequence is CASSSGPRVTQYF. Written as DNA, the CDR3 is TGTGCCAGCAGTTCAGGGCCTCGGGTGACCCAGTACTTC.